Listed here are 23 T cell receptor beta chains from one sample, sequenced in a study of Graves' ophthalmopathy and Graves' hyperthyroidism. The study amplified TCR beta CDR3 regions using RNA transcripts. HTBI-primed RT-PCR formed the first round, and a multiplex PCR formed the second. MiXCR, run by TCRdb on the multiplex PCR reads, gives a single entry per CDR3 protein. The sample has hundreds of thousands of distinct CDR3 sequences, around 14% seen once; the top ten hold over 7.5%. Sequenced: blood. The receptors shown here come from a woman aged 25 to 45 with Graves' ophthalmopathy.

This clonotype was observed a single time. A much more abundant neighbour one base away suggests this may be a read error. The V and J genes are TRBV28 and TRBJ2-2, with D tentatively TRBD2 (6 bases). The ends were cut back, 8 bases at V and 5 bases at J, with 24 bases in the middle. CDR3 length: 17 residues. From germline, CDR1 is MDHEN and CDR2 SYDVKM. CDR3 protein: CASSAVLSGVWTGELFF. Here the CDR3 DNA reads TGTGCCAGCTCAGCTGTACTATCGGGAGTCTGGACCGGGGAGCTGTTTTTT.

Many counts were recorded for this clonotype. The CDR3 here is CASSLGPFYGYTF. The CDR3 DNA reads TGTGCCAGCAGTCTAGGTCCTTTCTATGGCTACACCTTC. The gene calls are TRBV14 and TRBJ1-2; D is unclear. This CDR3 has 13 amino acids. The ends were cut back, 6 bases at V and 4 bases at J, with 12 bases in the middle. Germline CDR1 is SGHDN and CDR2 is FVKESK.

This clonotype was detected ten times or more. V usage is TRBV19 and J usage is TRBJ1-1; the match to TRBD1 covers 7 bases. After removal of 7 bases from V and 0 bases from J, the junction contained 8 bases not matched to a gene. The CDR3 consists of 15 residues. Germline loops: CDR1 LNHDA, CDR2 SQIVND (reference sequence). CDR3 nucleotides: TGTGCCAGTACGGAGGGGGCAGTCATGAACACTGAAGCTTTCTTT. Translation: CASTEGAVMNTEAFF.

Details on this clonotype: This may be a read error: a much more frequent sequence differs by one nucleotide. Here the CDR3 reads CAGGRGYEQYF. The CDR3 DNA is TGTGCCGGGGGTCGGGGCTACGAGCAGTACTTC. The chain employs TRBV6-1 and TRBJ2-7; D could derive from TRBD1 or TRBD2 (5 bases each). The CDR3 has 11 residues. The germline CDR1 and CDR2 sequences are MNHNS and SASEGT. Trimming stripped 11 bases from V and 3 bases from J, with 11 bases between.

This clonotype was seen a handful of times. This chain connects TRBV11-2 to TRBJ2-3; TRBD2 aligns across 13 bases. The CDR3 has 17 residues. The junction had 12 bases not matched to a gene; V was cut back by 2 bases and J by 10 bases. CDR1 is SGHAT and CDR2 is FQNNGV in the germline V gene. This CDR3 reads CASSLRLAGGRPEAQYF. CDR3 DNA sequence: TGTGCCAGCAGCTTACGACTAGCGGGAGGCCGTCCCGAGGCGCAGTATTTT.

This clonotype was observed many times. The genes are TRBV6-5 and TRBJ1-2; TRBD1 matches 8 bases. The CDR3 is 16 amino acids. The V gene's germline CDR1 is MNHEY and CDR2 SVGAGI. With V trimmed by 0 bases and J by 8 bases, 11 bases remained unmatched. The CDR3 DNA sequence: TGTGCCAGCAGTTACTCGGACAGGGCGGTAGTTCGGGGCTACACCTTC. This encodes CASSYSDRAVVRGYTF.

The table lists this clonotype with a few counts. This may be a read error, as it is one base from a much larger clone. The chain employs TRBV5-1 and TRBJ2-7; D may be TRBD2 (7 bases). V was clipped by 4 bases and J by 0 bases, with 14 bases between them. Per the germline V gene, CDR1 is SGHRS and CDR2 is YFSETQ. This CDR3 is built from 15 residues. The CDR3 is CASSGGAVSSYEQYF. CDR3 bases: TGCGCCAGCAGCGGGGGGGCGGTGAGCTCCTACGAGCAGTACTTC.

The V call is TRBV12-3 or TRBV12-4, the J call TRBJ2-7; either TRBD1 or TRBD2 may fit D (6 bases each). The CDR3 extends over 15 amino acids. V lost 4 bases, J lost 2 bases, and 15 bases lay in between. The CDR3 bases are TGTGCCAGCAGTTCGCAGGGAAGGGGGGCCTACGAGCAGTACTTC. It codes for CASSSQGRGAYEQYF.

This clonotype was seen repeatedly, ten times or more. V is TRBV20-1 and J is TRBJ2-7; D gene unclear. The CDR3 totals 14 residues. V was cut by 5 bases and J by 3 bases, with 17 bases left in between. The germline V gene encodes CDR1 DFQATT and CDR2 SNEGSKA (reference sequence). DNA of the CDR3: TGCAGTGCTCCTTTCGGGCAGCTAGGCTACGAGCAGTACTTC. It codes for CSAPFGQLGYEQYF.

The rearrangement links TRBV5-1 to TRBJ2-7, with TRBD2 matching over 14 bases. Unmatched junction bases numbered 5, after V lost 3 bases and J lost 0 bases. This CDR3 contains 17 residues. Per the germline V gene, CDR1 is SGHRS and CDR2 is YFSETQ. CDR3 bases: TGCGCCAGCAGCTGGACTAGCGGGGGGACGATCTCCTACGAGCAGTACTTC. This sequence encodes CASSWTSGGTISYEQYF. Variable domain in full (rest from reference TRBV5-1 and TRBJ2-7): KAGVTQTPRYLIKTRGQQVTLSCSPISGHRSVSWYQQTPGQGLQFLFEYFSETQRNKGNFPGRFSGRQFSNSRSEMNVSTLELGDSALYLCASSWTSGGTISYEQYFGPGTRLTVT.

The chain couples TRBV4-2 to TRBJ1-1; the D is unclear. Looked up from germline, CDR1 is LGHNA and CDR2 is YNFKEQ. The CDR3 sequence is 13 residues long. The V gene lost 5 bases and the J gene lost 5 bases, with 12 bases spanning the gap. The CDR3 nucleotides read TGTGCCAGCAGCTTCGGACTGGCGACTGAAGCTTTCTTT. This codes for CASSFGLATEAFF.

This clonotype was recorded at least ten times. The chain employs TRBV15 and TRBJ2-5; D call uncertain. Germline lookup yields CDR1 LNHNV and CDR2 YYDKDF (reference sequence). The V gene lost 0 bases and the J gene lost 0 bases, with 11 bases spanning the gap. This CDR3 has 16 residues. CDR3 loop: CATSRDHALYQETQYF. The DNA of the CDR3 is TGTGCCACCAGCAGAGATCATGCGCTGTACCAAGAGACCCAGTACTTC.

About this clonotype itself: With a much larger clone just one base away, this may be a read error. The genes are TRBV12-3 or TRBV12-4 and TRBJ2-5; a possible D gene is TRBD1 (5 bases). The CDR3 loop spans 14 amino acids. V was pared by 3 bases and J by 10 bases, with 18 bases between. The CDR3 reads CASSFWGRSKIQYF. The CDR3 nucleotides read TGTGCCAGCAGTTTTTGGGGCAGGAGTAAGATCCAGTACTTC.

This clonotype was found many times. This chain joins TRBV28 and TRBJ2-4, with 7 bases aligning to TRBD1. This CDR3 is built from 14 residues. V dropped 3 bases and J dropped 6; count of bases not matched to a gene: 5. The germline CDR1 and CDR2 sequences are MDHEN and SYDVKM. CDR3 protein: CASSLTGSGNIQYF. The CDR3 bases are TGTGCCAGCAGTTTGACAGGGAGTGGAAACATTCAGTACTTC.

This clonotype was observed many times. V is TRBV29-1 and J is TRBJ2-7; D may be TRBD1 (5 bases). The V and J ends lost 2 bases and 4 bases respectively, with 18 bases between them. The CDR3 extends over 15 amino acids. Looked up from germline, CDR1 is SQVTM and CDR2 is ANQGSEA. The CDR3 here is CSVEQDKGFTYEQYF. In DNA form, the CDR3 reads TGCAGCGTTGAACAGGACAAAGGGTTTACATACGAGCAGTACTTC.

V and J are TRBV12-3 or TRBV12-4 and TRBJ1-6; D gene unclear. This CDR3 is 15 amino acids long. Trimming removed 6 bases from V and 5 bases from J, with 14 bases in between. CDR3 sequence (DNA): TGTGCCAGCAGGCCTTCAAGTTACAATAATTCACCCCTCCACTTT. This translates into CASRPSSYNNSPLHF.

This clonotype was seen many times. The CDR3 bases are TGTGCCAGCAGGGAAAGGACAGGGGGACTTATAGGCAATCAGCCCCAGCATTTT. Protein product: CASRERTGGLIGNQPQHF. V gene TRBV6-1 combines with J gene TRBJ1-5; TRBD1 matches 10 bases. The V and J ends lost 6 bases and 2 bases, in that order; junction bases with no gene match: 13. This CDR3 has 18 residues. CDR1 is MNHNS, CDR2 SASEGT, per germline.

This clonotype was observed a few times. The chain links TRBV10-3 to TRBJ2-7; TRBD2 is a possible D gene (5 bases). Germline V gene sequence: CDR1 ENHRY, CDR2 SYGVKD. The V and J ends lost 3 bases and 3 bases respectively, with 24 bases between them. CDR3 size: 18 residues. DNA for the CDR3: TGTGCCATCAGTGACCGAGACCACCGGGGAGAGGGCGGCTACGAGCAGTACTTC. Translating gives CAISDRDHRGEGGYEQYF.

This clonotype was seen repeatedly, ten times or more. The chain recombines TRBV20-1 with TRBJ1-2; the D is unclear. The germline gives CDR1 DFQATT, CDR2 SNEGSKA (reference sequence). V was clipped by 7 bases and J by 3 bases, with 9 bases between them. The CDR3 runs 11 residues. The CDR3 sequence: CSGAGDYGYTF. CDR3 sequence (DNA): TGCAGTGGCGCCGGGGACTATGGCTACACCTTC.

This clonotype occurred many times. The chain links TRBV6-1 to TRBJ1-1, with TRBD1 identical over 7 bases. The V gene's germline CDR1 is MNHNS and CDR2 SASEGT. The V gene end was trimmed by 2 bases and the J gene end by 4 bases; junction bases not matched to a gene: 1. CDR3 size: 13 residues. CDR3 in amino acids: CASSETGATEAFF. The CDR3 DNA reads as TGTGCCAGCAGTGAAACAGGGGCCACTGAAGCTTTCTTT.

The chain recombines TRBV18 with TRBJ1-5, with D perhaps matching TRBD1 (5 bases). CDR3 size: 15 residues. V was pared by 4 bases and J by 0 bases, with 10 bases between. Germline CDR1 reads KGHSH; CDR2 reads LQKENI. CDR3 amino acids: CASSQGLDSNQPQHF. DNA for the CDR3: TGTGCCAGCTCACAGGGGCTGGATAGCAATCAGCCCCAGCATTTT.

This clonotype was counted only a few times. This chain connects TRBV3-1 to TRBJ1-3; TRBD1 might be the D (6 bases). CDR1 and CDR2 (germline): LGHDT, YNNKEL (reference sequence). This CDR3 is 16 amino acids long. Trimming shortened V by 5 bases and J by 1 base, and 15 bases separated the two germline ends. The CDR3 is CASSREWGASGNTIYF. As DNA, the CDR3 is TGTGCCAGCAGCAGAGAGTGGGGGGCGTCTGGAAACACCATATATTTT.

The table lists this clonotype with many counts. The chain recombines TRBV12-3 or TRBV12-4 with TRBJ1-2, with 8 bases fitting TRBD1. The CDR3 runs to 13 residues. Trimming cost V 6 bases and J 10 bases; bases outside gene matches: 10. The CDR3 nucleotides are TGTGCCAGCAGGACGACAGGGGCCATTTTCTACACCTTC. The encoded protein is CASRTTGAIFYTF.